The 21 T cell receptor beta chains in this list originate from one sample, sequenced in a study of blood T cells in healthy people across ages. Using a J-beta primer mix together with a sample-barcoded 5' primer, a second PCR was run for roughly 7 to 12 cycles. Via MiXCR, TCRdb re-called the 5' RACE reads, giving one row per CDR3 protein. The data contain roughly 790,000 distinct CDR3 sequences, roughly 47% of them seen just once; the ten biggest clones take up approximately 22%. Sequencing was done on a sample of blood. These receptors were obtained from a woman aged 55-69 years in good health.

The rearrangement joins TRBV3-1 to TRBJ2-5; 10 bases line up with TRBD2. V was clipped by 0 bases and J by 3 bases; unmatched bases: 4. Germline CDR1 is LGHDT and CDR2 is YNNKEL (reference sequence). This CDR3 region has 16 residues. The CDR3 is CASSQEFSGGKETQYF. In nucleotides, the CDR3 is TGTGCCAGCAGCCAAGAATTTAGCGGGGGGAAAGAGACCCAGTACTTC.

The CDR3 DNA sequence: TGCAGTGTCACGGACAGGGGTAGCCTCTACGAGCAGTACTTC. Encoded protein: CSVTDRGSLYEQYF. This chain uses TRBV20-1 with TRBJ2-5; TRBD1 matches 9 bases. The J call could be wrong; TRBJ2-7 is a better fit for the DNA end. The germline V gene encodes CDR1 DFQATT and CDR2 SNEGSKA (reference sequence). CDR3 size: 14 residues.

The chain is built from TRBV9 and TRBJ2-7; 7 nucleotides agree with TRBD1. The CDR3 sequence is 14 residues long. Germline V lookup: CDR1 SGDLS, CDR2 YYNGEE. Trimming cost V 5 bases and J 0 bases; bases outside gene matches: 5. The CDR3 nucleotides are TGTGCCAGCAGTACAAGGGACAGCTCCTACGAGCAGTACTTC. This gives the protein CASSTRDSSYEQYF.

The gene calls are TRBV6-2 or TRBV6-3 and TRBJ2-3; tentatively, D is TRBD2 (5 bases). With 6 bases removed from V and 5 bases from J, the gap between germline ends came to 15 bases. Looked up from germline, CDR1 is MNHEY and CDR2 is SVGEGT. The CDR3 sequence is 14 residues long. This CDR3 is CASSPAGTVDTQYF. The DNA of the CDR3 is TGTGCCAGCAGCCCGGCGGGTACAGTAGATACGCAGTATTTT.

A remark on this clonotype: Since the CDR3 does not end with the conserved phenylalanine or tryptophan, this likely comes from a read error. The rearrangement uses TRBV7-2 and TRBJ2-1; a weak D match, TRBD1 (5 bases). V lost 5 bases and J lost 2, with 19 bases in between. This CDR3 has 17 residues. The germline CDR1 and CDR2 sequences are SGHTA and FQGNSA. CDR3: CASSPRHRSQTYNEQFL. The CDR3 DNA reads TGTGCCAGCAGCCCCCGGCACAGGTCCCAAACCTACAATGAGCAGTTCCTC.

This clonotype was seen more than once but under ten times. V gene TRBV12-5 combines with J gene TRBJ2-7, with 8 nucleotides matching TRBD2. The CDR3 consists of 15 residues. Germline lookup yields CDR1 LGHNT and CDR2 FRNRAP. Losses at the gene ends were 0 bases for V and 5 bases for J; bases not matched to a gene: 6. Here the CDR3 DNA reads TGTGCTAGTGGTTTGGTGCGGGGGGAGGAAGACGAGCAGTACTTC. Protein sequence: CASGLVRGEEDEQYF. Looking up the rest from reference TRBV12-5 and TRBJ2-7 gives the full variable domain: DARVTQTPRHKVTEMGQEVTMRCQPILGHNTVFWYRQTMMQGLELLAYFRNRAPLDDSGMPKDRFSAEMPDATLATLKIQPSEPRDSAVYFCASGLVRGEEDEQYFGPGTRLTVT.

The rearrangement joins TRBV27 to TRBJ2-7; 8 nucleotides line up with TRBD2. The CDR3 runs to 13 residues. V lost 5 bases, J lost 2 bases, and 2 bases stayed unmatched. Germline V gives CDR1 MNHEY, CDR2 SMNVEV (reference sequence). Here the CDR3 reads CASSGGLAYEQYF. In DNA form, the CDR3 reads TGTGCCAGCAGTGGGGGACTAGCCTACGAGCAGTACTTC.

The chain links TRBV27 to TRBJ1-2; D is undetermined. The CDR3 is made up of 12 amino acids. From germline, CDR1 is MNHEY and CDR2 SMNVEV (reference sequence). Trimming removed 5 bases at V and 8 bases at J, with 12 bases between. The CDR3 region is CASSKEGIGYTF. CDR3 coding DNA: TGTGCCAGCAGTAAAGAAGGGATCGGCTACACCTTC.

V usage is TRBV6-2 or TRBV6-3 and J usage is TRBJ2-1; 13 bases are shared with TRBD2. The CDR3 extends over 16 amino acids. V dropped 2 bases and J dropped 6; count of bases not matched to a gene: 4. Germline lookup yields CDR1 MNHEY and CDR2 SVGEGT. The CDR3 sequence is CASSYRTSGRGNEQFF. The CDR3 DNA reads as TGTGCCAGCAGTTACCGGACTAGCGGGAGAGGCAATGAGCAGTTCTTC.

As DNA, the CDR3 is TGCAGTGCTGCCACTCAGGGGGCTGACACTGAAGCTTTCTTT. This sequence encodes CSAATQGADTEAFF. The rearrangement uses TRBV20-1 and TRBJ1-1, with TRBD1 matching over 8 bases. The CDR3 totals 14 residues. The germline V gene has CDR1 DFQATT and CDR2 SNEGSKA (reference sequence). The J segment lost 3 bases and the V segment lost 5 bases, leaving 8 bases of the junction unmatched.

About this clonotype: A read error may be the cause here, since a much bigger clone is one base away. This rearrangement joins TRBV7-9 to TRBJ1-2, with 10 bases that match TRBD1. The germline V gene encodes CDR1 SEHNR and CDR2 FQNEAQ (reference sequence). The CDR3 is 13 amino acids. The CDR3 here is CACSRGTGDGYTF. CDR3 nucleotide sequence: TGTGCCTGCAGCCGGGGGACAGGGGATGGCTACACCTTC.

This clonotype was counted only a few times. This chain connects TRBV2 to TRBJ2-4; D is possibly TRBD1 or TRBD2 (5 bases each). Trimming took off 2 bases at V and 4 bases at J, with 12 bases between the two ends. This CDR3 region has 15 residues. Germline lookup yields CDR1 SNHLY and CDR2 FYNNEI. The CDR3 is CASSETGQTKNIQYF. The CDR3 nucleotides are TGTGCCAGCAGTGAAACGGGGCAGACAAAAAACATTCAGTACTTC.

The chain has TRBV30 and TRBJ1-2; unclear D gene. V dropped 1 base and J dropped 1 base, with 13 bases sitting between them. Germline-derived CDR1 and CDR2 are GTSNPN and SVGIG (reference sequence). This CDR3 comprises 15 residues. CDR3 sequence reads: CAWSDNGLSNYGYTF. In DNA form, the CDR3 reads TGTGCCTGGAGTGACAACGGGTTGAGTAACTATGGCTACACCTTC. The variable domain in full, with the rest retrieved from reference TRBV30 and TRBJ1-2, is SQTIHQWPATLVQPVGSPLSLECTVEGTSNPNLYWYRQAAGRGLQLLFYSVGIGQISSEVPQNLSASRPQDRQFILSSKKLLLSDSGFYLCAWSDNGLSNYGYTFGSGTRLTVV.

This clonotype was found a few times. This chain uses TRBV28 with TRBJ2-5; the match to TRBD2 covers 9 bases. V lost 5 bases to trimming and J lost 6 bases; unmatched junction nucleotides: 19. In germline, CDR1 is MDHEN, CDR2 SYDVKM. The CDR3 has 18 residues. The CDR3 reads CASSTRIAGEALGQTQYF. DNA for the CDR3: TGTGCCAGCAGTACACGCATAGCGGGAGAGGCCTTAGGGCAGACCCAGTACTTC.

This clonotype occurred a few times. J is TRBJ1-1 and V is TRBV6-6; no firm D call. CDR3 length: 14 amino acids. V dropped 2 bases and J dropped 1 base, with 8 bases sitting between them. Germline assignment: CDR1 MNHNY and CDR2 SVGAGI (reference sequence). CDR3 sequence reads: CASSYVEPNTEAFF. The CDR3 region has the DNA TGTGCCAGCAGTTACGTAGAGCCGAACACTGAAGCTTTCTTT.

This clonotype was picked up many times. V usage is TRBV6-1 and J usage is TRBJ2-1; D is ambiguous. V was clipped by 3 bases and J by 12 bases, with 24 bases between them. CDR1 and CDR2 (germline): MNHNS, SASEGT. The CDR3 totals 16 residues. CDR3 DNA: TGTGCCAGCAGTGACCGACCGGCGCAGGAACATGAAGCGCAGTTCTTC. Translation gives CASSDRPAQEHEAQFF.

This clonotype was observed a few times. This chain joins TRBV4-3 and TRBJ2-1, with 7 bases aligning to TRBD1. This CDR3 has 14 amino acids. The V gene end was trimmed by 0 bases and the J gene end by 10 bases; junction bases not matched to a gene: 6. Germline V gene sequence: CDR1 LGHNA, CDR2 YSLEER. CDR3 region: CASSQDTRGQEQFF. The CDR3 coding sequence is TGCGCCAGCAGCCAAGACACAAGGGGGCAGGAGCAGTTCTTC.

The J gene is TRBJ1-4, the V gene TRBV20-1; D ambiguous. CDR1 is DFQATT, CDR2 SNEGSKA, per germline (reference sequence). The length of the CDR3 is 15 residues. The ends were cut back, 3 bases at V and 7 bases at J, with 18 bases in the middle. The CDR3 loop reads CSASSTAVWGEKLFF. CDR3 coding DNA: TGCAGTGCTAGTTCCACCGCGGTTTGGGGTGAAAAACTGTTTTTT.

This clonotype appeared many times. This chain uses TRBV28 with TRBJ1-2; D not certain. Germline V gene lookup returns CDR1 MDHEN and CDR2 SYDVKM. The ends were cut back, 5 bases at V and 2 bases at J, with 6 bases in the middle. The CDR3 runs to 12 residues. CDR3 amino acids: CASSAPNYGYTF. The CDR3 DNA reads as TGTGCCAGCAGTGCCCCAAACTATGGCTACACCTTC.

V is TRBV5-1 and J is TRBJ2-5; D is unclear. The CDR3 contains 15 residues. Germline V gives CDR1 SGHRS, CDR2 YFSETQ. V was trimmed by 5 bases and J by 1 base, leaving 15 bases between them. This chain's CDR3 is CASRLTYTSQETQYF. As DNA, the CDR3 is TGCGCCAGCAGACTCACTTACACTTCCCAAGAGACCCAGTACTTC. Based on the CDR3 plus reference TRBV5-1 and TRBJ2-5, the full variable domain is KAGVTQTPRYLIKTRGQQVTLSCSPISGHRSVSWYQQTPGQGLQFLFEYFSETQRNKGNFPGRFSGRQFSNSRSEMNVSTLELGDSALYLCASRLTYTSQETQYFGPGTRLLVL.

The CDR3 bases are TGCAGTGCTAGAGCTGCCGTGGGGGTAAGAAGCAATCAGCCCCAGCATTTT. Amino acid sequence: CSARAAVGVRSNQPQHF. The gene calls are TRBV20-1 and TRBJ1-5, with D tentatively TRBD1 (5 bases). This CDR3 spans 17 amino acids. The germline V gene encodes CDR1 DFQATT and CDR2 SNEGSKA (reference sequence). V was trimmed by 1 base and J by 1 base, leaving 17 bases between them.